Following are 21 T cell receptor beta chains from one sample sequenced in a study of beta chain features in type 1 diabetes. The entirety of the isolated RNA underwent reverse transcription, so expressed TCRB transcripts were sequenced. The protocol was immunoSEQ multiplex PCR, while the TCRdb copy is restricted to in-frame clones and leaves out a portion. The sample lists 20,000 to 25,000 clones; roughly three quarters were seen once. Sequences were obtained from Tregs from blood. Receptor source: a woman aged 40 to 49 in good health.

The rearrangement uses TRBV6-6 and TRBJ1-5; D perhaps matches TRBD1 (5 bases). Germline lookup yields CDR1 MNHNY and CDR2 SVGAGI (reference sequence). The CDR3 is made up of 10 amino acids. Trimming took 6 bases from V and 11 from J, leaving 8 bases between them. CDR3 DNA: TGTGCCAGCAGAGGGGAGGCCCAGCATTTT. As protein: CASRGEAQHF.

J is TRBJ1-4 and V is TRBV29-1; possibly TRBD1 for D (6 bases). CDR1 is SQVTM, CDR2 ANQGSEA, per germline. The CDR3 is made up of 13 amino acids. Trimming took off 4 bases at V and 7 bases at J, with 13 bases between the two ends. CDR3 residues: CSVGGGNTEKLFF. The CDR3 nucleotides read TGCAGCGTTGGAGGGGGAAATACTGAAAAACTGTTTTTT.

The chain couples TRBV5-6 to TRBJ2-7; no clear D. This CDR3 spans 13 amino acids. The V end lost 4 bases, the J end lost 6 bases, and 14 bases lay between the germline ends. Looked up from germline, CDR1 is SGHDT and CDR2 is YYEEEE. DNA for the CDR3: TGTGCCAGCAGCCAAGCCCCCGGGTTCGAGCAGTACTTC. Translated: CASSQAPGFEQYF.

The gene calls are TRBV2 and TRBJ1-1; 12 bases line up with TRBD1. V lost 6 bases and J lost 6; bases outside the gene matches: 11. The CDR3 extends over 16 amino acids. The germline V gene has CDR1 SNHLY and CDR2 FYNNEI. CDR3 sequence (DNA): TGTGCCAGCAGCGCGTACCGGGACAGGGGGCTCTCTGAAGCTTTCTTT. It codes for CASSAYRDRGLSEAFF.

This clone has more than one count but fewer than ten. The gene calls are TRBV15 and TRBJ2-1, with 10 bases identical to TRBD2. The CDR3 length is 18 residues. Germline loops: CDR1 LNHNV, CDR2 YYDKDF (reference sequence). J gave up 5 bases and V 5 bases, and 15 bases lay outside the gene matches. As DNA, the CDR3 is TGTGCCACCAGCGGGATGGGTAGCGGGGGGATTAGAGACAATGAGCAGTTCTTC. It encodes CATSGMGSGGIRDNEQFF.

The J gene is TRBJ2-2, the V gene TRBV27, with D unclear. CDR3 length equals 13 residues. The ends were cut back, 5 bases at V and 6 bases at J, with 10 bases in the middle. The germline V gene encodes CDR1 MNHEY and CDR2 SMNVEV (reference sequence). The CDR3 is CASSADGPGELFF. CDR3 sequence (DNA): TGTGCCAGCAGTGCCGATGGCCCCGGGGAGCTGTTTTTT.

This chain joins TRBV18 and TRBJ2-5, with D uncertain. The germline V gene encodes CDR1 KGHSH and CDR2 LQKENI. The length of the CDR3 is 12 residues. V was cut by 3 bases and J by 4 bases, with 6 bases left in between. This CDR3 is CASSPLRETQYF. The CDR3 region has the DNA TGTGCCAGCTCACCCCTTCGAGAGACCCAGTACTTC.

CDR3 amino acids: CASSPYYADTQYF. The CDR3 DNA sequence: TGTGCCAGCAGCCCCTATTACGCAGATACGCAGTATTTT. V usage is TRBV5-4 and J usage is TRBJ2-3; D remains ambiguous. The CDR3 spans 13 residues. The germline gives CDR1 SGHNT, CDR2 YYREEE (reference sequence). Trimming took 4 bases from V and 4 from J, leaving 10 bases between them.

The chain links TRBV5-1 to TRBJ2-1; TRBD2 matches 9 bases. Unmatched junction bases numbered 5, after V lost 0 bases and J lost 4 bases. CDR1 and CDR2 (germline): SGHRS, YFSETQ. The CDR3 has 16 amino acids. Here the CDR3 reads CASSLGGGGPYNEQFF. CDR3 DNA: TGCGCCAGCAGCTTGGGCGGGGGGGGCCCTTACAATGAGCAGTTCTTC. The variable domain in full, with the rest retrieved from reference TRBV5-1 and TRBJ2-1, is KAGVTQTPRYLIKTRGQQVTLSCSPISGHRSVSWYQQTPGQGLQFLFEYFSETQRNKGNFPGRFSGRQFSNSRSEMNVSTLELGDSALYLCASSLGGGGPYNEQFFGPGTRLTVL.

The chain combines TRBV10-1 with TRBJ2-7; possible D gene TRBD1, 6 bases. CDR1 and CDR2 (germline): WNHNN, SYGVQD (reference sequence). CDR3 length: 15 residues. Trimming removed 6 bases from V and 4 bases from J, with 19 bases in between. DNA for the CDR3: TGCGCCAGCAGCGAATTACAGGGTTTAGGATACGAGCAGTACTTC. It is translated as CASSELQGLGYEQYF.

The genes are TRBV7-2 and TRBJ1-5; D gene ambiguous. The CDR3 covers 15 residues. Trimming cost V 3 bases and J 2 bases, with 11 bases left between them. CDR1 is SGHTA and CDR2 is FQGNSA in the germline V gene. CDR3 sequence: CASSFLPGGNQPQHF. CDR3 DNA sequence: TGTGCCAGCAGCTTTTTGCCAGGCGGCAATCAGCCCCAGCATTTT.

A remark on this clone: A junction end diverges from the germline sequence, so it may reflect a read error. This specimen includes other DNA sequences encoding the same CDR3. The rearrangement uses TRBV15 and TRBJ2-7; D remains unclear. This CDR3 has 13 residues. Germline assignment: CDR1 LNHNV and CDR2 YYDKDF (reference sequence). The CDR3 protein is CATSRGRWYEQYF. Written as DNA, the CDR3 is TGTGCCACCAGCAGGGGCAGGTGGTACGAGCAATACTTC. The full variable domain, completed using reference TRBV15 and TRBJ2-7, is DAMVIQNPRYQVTQFGKPVTLSCSQTLNHNVMYWYQQKSSQAPKLLFHYYDKDFNNEADTPDNFQSRRPNTSFCFLDIRSPGLGDTAMYLCATSRGRWYEQYFGPGTRLTVT.

This clone was detected only once. The CDR3 reads CASSRGAVPQETQYF. CDR3 nucleotides: TGTGCCAGTAGCCGGGGGGCCGTGCCCCAAGAGACCCAGTACTTC. V gene TRBV6-1 combines with J gene TRBJ2-5; D perhaps matches TRBD2 (7 bases). This CDR3 is 15 amino acids long. Germline CDR1 and CDR2: MNHNS and SASEGT. The ends were cut back, 9 bases at V and 1 base at J, with 18 bases in the middle.

The gene calls are TRBV18 and TRBJ1-5, with unresolved D. V was cut by 0 bases and J by 9 bases, with 15 bases left in between. Germline CDR1 reads KGHSH; CDR2 reads LQKENI. The CDR3 contains 15 residues. The CDR3: CASSPPGRSRGPQHF. DNA for the CDR3: TGTGCCAGCTCACCACCGGGGAGGTCCCGGGGGCCCCAGCATTTT.

Only a few counts were recorded for this clone. The chain combines TRBV25-1 with TRBJ2-3, with 7 bases that match TRBD2. The CDR3 spans 18 residues. From germline, CDR1 is MGHDK and CDR2 SYGVNS. The J segment lost 2 bases and the V segment lost 3 bases, leaving 14 bases of the junction unmatched. In DNA, the CDR3 is TGTGCCAGCAGTGAGTTTTATGGCGGGGGAAGATTCACAGATACGCAGTATTTT. It specifies CASSEFYGGGRFTDTQYF.

The chain has TRBV5-1 and TRBJ2-3, with 7 bases fitting TRBD2. This CDR3 is built from 15 residues. The germline CDR1 and CDR2 sequences are SGHRS and YFSETQ. Unmatched junction bases numbered 6, after V lost 4 bases and J lost 1 base. CDR3 nucleotides: TGCGCCAGCAGCGTAGCGGGTGGTGGCACAGATACGCAGTATTTT. Its translation is CASSVAGGGTDTQYF.

The J gene is TRBJ2-3, the V gene TRBV27; 7 positions agree with TRBD2. Unmatched junction bases numbered 9, after V lost 4 bases and J lost 2 bases. This CDR3 region has 16 residues. Germline V gives CDR1 MNHEY, CDR2 SMNVEV (reference sequence). CDR3 DNA sequence: TGTGCCAGCAGTTCTGGTCTAGCGGCCTTCACAGATACGCAGTATTTT. Translation: CASSSGLAAFTDTQYF.

V is TRBV29-1 and J is TRBJ1-2, with a weak D call TRBD1 (5 bases). CDR1 is SQVTM, CDR2 ANQGSEA, per germline. V was pared by 3 bases and J by 4 bases, with 12 bases between. The CDR3 runs 13 residues. In DNA form, the CDR3 reads TGCAGCGTTGACAGGGACTCGAGCTATGGCTACACCTTC. Translating gives CSVDRDSSYGYTF.

The chain carries TRBV2 and TRBJ2-1; D might be TRBD2 (6 bases). The length of the CDR3 is 13 residues. The germline V gene has CDR1 SNHLY and CDR2 FYNNEI. Trimming pared 2 bases from V and 15 bases from J, leaving 17 bases between. CDR3 bases: TGTGCCAGCAGTGAACCGGACTACCGGGAATTGTTCTTC. As protein: CASSEPDYRELFF.

This rearrangement joins TRBV28 to TRBJ1-6; no clear D gene. V lost 1 base and J lost 0, with 7 bases in between. Germline V gives CDR1 MDHEN, CDR2 SYDVKM. The CDR3 is made up of 16 amino acids. In DNA form, the CDR3 reads TGTGCCAGCAGTTTATATCAGGTCTCCTATAATTCACCCCTCCACTTT. This translates into CASSLYQVSYNSPLHF.

V usage is TRBV19 and J usage is TRBJ2-1; 8 bases agree with TRBD2. J was trimmed by 6 bases and V by 5 bases; bases with no gene match: 9. The CDR3 loop spans 15 amino acids. CDR1 and CDR2 (germline): LNHDA, SQIVND (reference sequence). DNA of the CDR3: TGTGCCAGTAGTTCCTTATCGGGGGGGCTCAATGAGCAGTTCTTC. This sequence encodes CASSSLSGGLNEQFF.